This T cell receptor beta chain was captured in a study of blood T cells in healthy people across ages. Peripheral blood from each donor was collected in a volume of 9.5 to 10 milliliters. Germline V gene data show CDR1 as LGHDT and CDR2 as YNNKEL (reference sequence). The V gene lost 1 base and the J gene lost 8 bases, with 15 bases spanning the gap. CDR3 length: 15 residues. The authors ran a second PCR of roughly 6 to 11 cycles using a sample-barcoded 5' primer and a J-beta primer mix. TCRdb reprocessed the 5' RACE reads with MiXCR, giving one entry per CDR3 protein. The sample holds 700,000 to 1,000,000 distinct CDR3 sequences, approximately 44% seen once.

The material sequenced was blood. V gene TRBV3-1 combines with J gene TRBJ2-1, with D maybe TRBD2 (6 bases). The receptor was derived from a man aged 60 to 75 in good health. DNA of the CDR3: TGTGCCAGCAGCCAAGTGAGACTAGGAGGCGATGAGCAGTTCTTC. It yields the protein CASSQVRLGGDEQFF.